Described below is a single T cell receptor (beta chain) sequence and its context. A far more abundant clone sits one base away, making this likely a read error. Per the germline V gene, CDR1 is SGHNT and CDR2 is YENEEA. The CDR3 extends over 14 amino acids. The data were obtained in a study of low-dose radiotherapy and immunotherapy resistance in tumors. Looking at the study overall: Treatment consisted of nivolumab 240 mg every two weeks and ipilimumab 1 mg/kg every six weeks, given intravenously to patients.

TRAV- and TRBV-specific primers primed first-strand cDNA, covering alpha and beta chains. TCR amplification used roughly 21 PCR cycles, a constant-region primer and a V-primer adapter. One entry per CDR3 protein results from TCRdb running MiXCR on the reads. The profile shows roughly 95,000 distinct CDR3 sequences, 20% to 25% of them singletons. Time point denoted: after trial treatment. As to treatment: LDRT plus nivolumab, ipilimumab, low-dose cyclophosphamide and aspirin (RACIN trial). This sample comprised PBMCs, obtained after low-dose radiotherapy plus immunotherapy. The clonotype comes from a female donor with ovarian cancer. The chain has TRBV11-3 and TRBJ2-1; 7 positions match TRBD1. The end of the DNA aligns better with TRBJ2-5, so the J call may be wrong. The CDR3 reads CDSSKRQGQETQYF. In nucleotides, the CDR3 is TGTGACAGCAGCAAACGACAGGGACAAGAGACCCAGTACTTC.